Here is one T cell receptor beta chain with its context. Its antigen is unidentified. Preparation of the TCRbeta library used unique molecular identifiers. MiXCR, applied by TCRdb to the PCR reads, yields one record per CDR3 protein. The sample yields fewer than 550,000 distinct CDR3 sequences, about an eighth seen once. This sample stems from a study of T-cell reconstitution after alpha-beta-depleted transplantation in children. Study results and limitations: Once a year had passed after transplant, T-cell counts and diversity came mostly from newly produced T cells.

The CDR3 is 15 residues long. Germline V gene sequence: CDR1 LGHNA, CDR2 YNFKEQ. Deletions cut 3 bases from V and 2 bases from J, with 13 bases between. The sample was PBMCs, mostly from graft donor cells, taken 180 days after TCRalphabeta/CD19-depleted stem cell transplant. This sequence joins TRBV4-2 and TRBJ2-5; D is undetermined. This TCR was recovered from a female patient aged 2-15 years who had a stem cell transplant for aplastic anemia, so the T cells may come from the graft donor. CDR3 DNA: TGTGCCAGCAGCCAGTTCCGAGTGATACAAGAGACCCAGTACTTC. It codes for CASSQFRVIQETQYF.